The subject of this entry is one T cell receptor beta chain. With no count recorded, this clonotype is classed as medium-sized (0.01 to 0.1%) from frequency. What antigen it recognizes has not been identified. This entry comes from a study of CD8 T cells in cerebrospinal fluid in Alzheimer's disease (dated by TCRdb to 2018 to 2021). A note on the overall study: The study assessed CSF T cell clonal expansion with two single-cell approaches: plate-based nested PCR sequencing and droplet-based sequencing. Whether clonally expanded T cells were present in cerebrospinal fluid from healthy elderly individuals and from patients with neurodegenerative disease was tested. The droplet-based CSF analysis comparing patients with controls included about 10 healthy controls (around 11,000 cells) and about 10 patients with MCI or Alzheimer's disease (10,391 cells). The CSF gene-expression analysis, which included patients with Parkinson's disease, covered a total of approximately 25 samples. Overall results and qualifications from the work: The EBV-specific clones were neither the most highly expanded clones nor enriched among patients. A higher percentage of TCRs was made up by the largest CSF clone in patients with MCI or Alzheimer's disease than in controls. Finding EBV-specific TCRs in CSF, the authors cautioned, does not establish a causal link between EBV and Alzheimer's disease. The overall clonality comparison included only samples with detectable clones (about 11 healthy, 5 MCI, 5 AD, 6 PD). In pooled data, a highly expanded clone (at least 3% of TCRs) occurred in 1 of 10 healthy subjects versus 4 of 6 Alzheimer's patients.

CDR3 length: 18 amino acids, cysteine to phenylalanine. No DNA is listed. CDR1 SGHVS and CDR2 FQNEAQ are derived from the germline V gene. None of the participants had acute infectious disease, and every participant was in good physical condition. For droplet-based sequencing, live CSF cells were sorted with a live/dead marker. CSF was obtained by lumbar puncture, and immune cells were pelleted by centrifugation at 300g. Each CSF sample was examined for red blood cells, and any sample with blood contamination was excluded. CSF cells were cryopreserved by placing the cells in freezing medium, freezing the cells overnight at -80 degrees C, and then storing the cells in liquid nitrogen. CSF samples were stored for less than seven months before analysis. The library was generated by 10x single-cell sequencing. CSF cells were profiled with 10X Genomics single-cell V(D)J and 5' gene-expression libraries. An Illumina NextSeq550 was used to sequence the CSF single-cell TCR libraries. For the original study's pipeline: After V(D)J reads were mapped to the vdj-GRCh38 alts ensemble 2.0.0 reference, the Cell Ranger vdj pipeline was used to analyse the reads. A clonotype was defined as a group of cell barcodes sharing the same set of productive CDR3 nucleotide sequences. To link clonality with transcriptional profiles, clonotype information was incorporated into Seurat v3.0 gene-expression metadata. CSF cells with more than 1,800 genes, more than 7,500 UMIs or more than 10% mitochondrial reads were excluded. To identify TCRs with known antigen specificity, CDR3-beta sequences were compared against VDJdb. Clone sharing was examined by network analysis using the R package qgraph, in which only TCRs with complete alpha and beta chains were included. One entry per CDR3 protein sequence results from the TCRdb reprocessing of the reads, with DNA left out. TCRdb, not the authors, supplied the V and J calls. The sample's clone listing holds about 690 distinct CDR3 sequences. The top ten hold approximately 20% of the sample.

The sequence links TRBV7-8 to TRBJ2-5; as DNA is missing, the TRBD1 call by TCRdb cannot be tested. Sequenced: cerebrospinal fluid. This TCR was recovered from a human donor in good health. The CDR3 in this case is CASSSGGTGVVGEETQYF.